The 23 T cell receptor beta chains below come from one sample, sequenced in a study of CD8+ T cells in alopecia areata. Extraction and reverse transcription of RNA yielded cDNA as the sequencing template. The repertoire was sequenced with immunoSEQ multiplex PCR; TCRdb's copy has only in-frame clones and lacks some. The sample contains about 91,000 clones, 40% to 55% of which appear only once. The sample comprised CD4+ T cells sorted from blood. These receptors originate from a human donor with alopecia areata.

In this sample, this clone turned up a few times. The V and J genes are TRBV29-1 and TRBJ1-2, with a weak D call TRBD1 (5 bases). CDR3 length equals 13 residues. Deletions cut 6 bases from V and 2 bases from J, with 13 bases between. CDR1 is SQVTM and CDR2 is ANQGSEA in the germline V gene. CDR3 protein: CSVVWDGNYGYTF. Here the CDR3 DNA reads TGCAGCGTCGTATGGGACGGAAACTATGGCTACACCTTC.

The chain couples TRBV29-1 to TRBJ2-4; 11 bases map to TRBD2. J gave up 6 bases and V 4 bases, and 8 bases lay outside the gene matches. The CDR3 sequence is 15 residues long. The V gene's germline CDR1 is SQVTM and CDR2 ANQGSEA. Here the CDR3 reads CSVAGLAGGGNIQYF. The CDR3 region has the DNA TGCAGCGTTGCAGGGCTAGCGGGAGGAGGAAACATTCAGTACTTC.

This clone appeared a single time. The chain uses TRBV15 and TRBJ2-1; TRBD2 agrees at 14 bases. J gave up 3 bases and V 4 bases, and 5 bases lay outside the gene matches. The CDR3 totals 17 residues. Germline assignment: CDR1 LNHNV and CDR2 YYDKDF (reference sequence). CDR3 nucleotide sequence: TGTGCCACCAGCATCGCCGGGACTAGCGGGAGCTACAATGAGCAGTTCTTC. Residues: CATSIAGTSGSYNEQFF. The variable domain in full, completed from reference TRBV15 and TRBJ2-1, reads DAMVIQNPRYQVTQFGKPVTLSCSQTLNHNVMYWYQQKSSQAPKLLFHYYDKDFNNEADTPDNFQSRRPNTSFCFLDIRSPGLGDTAMYLCATSIAGTSGSYNEQFFGPGTRLTVL.

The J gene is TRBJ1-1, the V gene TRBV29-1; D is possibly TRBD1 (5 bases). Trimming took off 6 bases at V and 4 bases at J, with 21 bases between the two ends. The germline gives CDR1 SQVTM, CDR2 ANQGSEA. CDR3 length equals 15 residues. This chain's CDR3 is CSVRGRDRHSTEAFF. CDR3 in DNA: TGCAGCGTCCGGGGGAGGGATCGCCATAGCACTGAAGCTTTCTTT.

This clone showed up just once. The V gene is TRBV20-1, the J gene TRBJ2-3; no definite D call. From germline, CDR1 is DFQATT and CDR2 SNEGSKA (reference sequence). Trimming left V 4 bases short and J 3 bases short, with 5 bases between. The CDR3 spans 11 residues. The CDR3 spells CSAITTDTQYF. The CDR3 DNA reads TGCAGTGCTATTACAACAGATACGCAGTATTTT.

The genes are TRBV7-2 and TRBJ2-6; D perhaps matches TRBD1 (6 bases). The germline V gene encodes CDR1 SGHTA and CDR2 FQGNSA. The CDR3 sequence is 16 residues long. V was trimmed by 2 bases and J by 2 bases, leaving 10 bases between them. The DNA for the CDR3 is TGTGCCAGCAGCTTACGACAGGTCACTGGGGCCAACGTCCTGACTTTC. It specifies CASSLRQVTGANVLTF.

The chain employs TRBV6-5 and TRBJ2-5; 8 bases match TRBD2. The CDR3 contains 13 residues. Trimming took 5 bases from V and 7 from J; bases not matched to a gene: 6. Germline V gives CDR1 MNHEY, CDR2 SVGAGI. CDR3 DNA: TGTGCCAGCAGTGCGGGACTAGTGGGGACCCAGTACTTC. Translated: CASSAGLVGTQYF.

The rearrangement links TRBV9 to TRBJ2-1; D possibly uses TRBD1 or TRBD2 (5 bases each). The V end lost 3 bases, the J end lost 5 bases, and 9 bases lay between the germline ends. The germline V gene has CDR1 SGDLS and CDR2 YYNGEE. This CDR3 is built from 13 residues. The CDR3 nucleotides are TGTGCCAGCAGCGGGGACCTCGACAATGAGCAGTTCTTC. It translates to CASSGDLDNEQFF.

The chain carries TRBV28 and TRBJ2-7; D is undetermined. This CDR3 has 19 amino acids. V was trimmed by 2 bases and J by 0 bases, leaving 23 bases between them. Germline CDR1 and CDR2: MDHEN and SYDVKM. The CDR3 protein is CASSLGWVFGRKSSYEQYF. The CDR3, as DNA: TGTGCCAGCAGTTTAGGGTGGGTATTTGGCAGAAAGAGCTCCTACGAGCAGTACTTC.

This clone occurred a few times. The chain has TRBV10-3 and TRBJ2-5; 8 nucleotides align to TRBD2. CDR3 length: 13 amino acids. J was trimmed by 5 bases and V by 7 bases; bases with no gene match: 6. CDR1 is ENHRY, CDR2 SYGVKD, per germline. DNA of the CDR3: TGTGCCATCATGGCGGGAGGCAGCGAGACCCAGTACTTC. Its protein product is CAIMAGGSETQYF.

Written as DNA, the CDR3 is TGTGCCAGCAGTCCACCACGGGCCTCAGGAGGCTACACCTTC. Its translation is CASSPPRASGGYTF. The chain is built from TRBV28 and TRBJ1-2; no definite D call. Germline loops: CDR1 MDHEN, CDR2 SYDVKM. V was trimmed by 5 bases and J by 8 bases, leaving 18 bases between them. The CDR3 sequence is 14 residues long.

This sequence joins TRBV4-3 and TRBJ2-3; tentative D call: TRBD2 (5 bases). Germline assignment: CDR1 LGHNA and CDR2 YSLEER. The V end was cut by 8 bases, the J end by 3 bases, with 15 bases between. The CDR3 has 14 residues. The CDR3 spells CASRSGIRTDTQYF. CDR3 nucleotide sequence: TGCGCCAGCCGGTCCGGGATCCGGACAGATACGCAGTATTTT.

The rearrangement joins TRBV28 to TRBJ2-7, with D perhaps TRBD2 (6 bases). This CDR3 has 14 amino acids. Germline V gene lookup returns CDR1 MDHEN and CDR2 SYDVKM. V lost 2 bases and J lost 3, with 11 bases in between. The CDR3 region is CASSLMRGSYEQYF. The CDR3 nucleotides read TGTGCCAGCAGTTTAATGCGGGGTAGCTACGAGCAGTACTTC.

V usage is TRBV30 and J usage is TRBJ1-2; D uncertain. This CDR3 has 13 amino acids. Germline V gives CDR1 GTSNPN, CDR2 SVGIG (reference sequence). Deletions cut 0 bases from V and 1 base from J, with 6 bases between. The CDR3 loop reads CAWSVRYNYGYTF. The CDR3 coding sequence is TGTGCCTGGAGTGTCCGCTATAACTATGGCTACACCTTC.

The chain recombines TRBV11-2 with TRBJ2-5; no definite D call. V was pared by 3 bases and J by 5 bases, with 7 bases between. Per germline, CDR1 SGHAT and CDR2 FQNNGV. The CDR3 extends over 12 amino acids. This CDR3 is CASSFHGETQYF. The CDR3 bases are TGTGCCAGCAGCTTTCATGGGGAGACCCAGTACTTC.

CDR3 protein: CSVGASGMETQYF. The CDR3 bases are TGCAGCGTTGGAGCTAGCGGTATGGAGACCCAGTACTTC. The chain recombines TRBV29-1 with TRBJ2-5, with 7 bases identical to TRBD2. This CDR3 region has 13 residues. Trimming removed 4 bases from V and 5 bases from J; junction bases left unmatched: 7. The germline V gene has CDR1 SQVTM and CDR2 ANQGSEA.

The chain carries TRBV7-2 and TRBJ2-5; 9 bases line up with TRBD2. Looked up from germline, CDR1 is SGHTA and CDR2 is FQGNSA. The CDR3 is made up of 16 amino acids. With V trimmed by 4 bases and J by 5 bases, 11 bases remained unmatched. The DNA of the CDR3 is TGTGCCAGCAGCTCTCGACGGACTAGCGTTGAGGAGACCCAGTACTTC. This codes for CASSSRRTSVEETQYF.

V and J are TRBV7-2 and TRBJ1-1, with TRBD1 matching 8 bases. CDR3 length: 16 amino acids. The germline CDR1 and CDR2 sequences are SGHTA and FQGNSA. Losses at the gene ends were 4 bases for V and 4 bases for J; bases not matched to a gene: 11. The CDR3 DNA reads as TGTGCCAGCAGCTCGGGACAGGCGATAAGGGGCACTGAAGCTTTCTTT. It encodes CASSSGQAIRGTEAFF.

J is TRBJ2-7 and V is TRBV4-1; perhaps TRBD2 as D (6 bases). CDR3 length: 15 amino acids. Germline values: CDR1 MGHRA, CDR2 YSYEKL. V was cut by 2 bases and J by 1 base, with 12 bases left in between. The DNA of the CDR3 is TGCGCCAGCAGCCAACCGGTTCGGGGGTCCTACGAGCAGTACTTC. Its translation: CASSQPVRGSYEQYF.

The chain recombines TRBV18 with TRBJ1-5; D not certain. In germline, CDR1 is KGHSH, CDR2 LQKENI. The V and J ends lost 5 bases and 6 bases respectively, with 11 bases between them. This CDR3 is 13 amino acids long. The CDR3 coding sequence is TGTGCCAGCTCAGAAACGGCGTCTCAGCCCCAGCATTTT. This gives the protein CASSETASQPQHF.

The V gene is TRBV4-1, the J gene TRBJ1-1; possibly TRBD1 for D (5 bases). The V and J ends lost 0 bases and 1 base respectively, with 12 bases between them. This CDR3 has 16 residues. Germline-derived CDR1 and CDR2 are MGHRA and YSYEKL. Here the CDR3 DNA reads TGCGCCAGCAGCCAAGATCCAGGGCGTGGGAACACTGAAGCTTTCTTT. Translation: CASSQDPGRGNTEAFF.

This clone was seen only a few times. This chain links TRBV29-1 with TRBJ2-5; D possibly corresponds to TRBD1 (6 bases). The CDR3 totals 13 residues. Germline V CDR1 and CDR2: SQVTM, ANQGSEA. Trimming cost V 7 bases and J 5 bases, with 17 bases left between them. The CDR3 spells CSATNAGAETQYF. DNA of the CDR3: TGCAGCGCTACTAATGCAGGGGCGGAGACCCAGTACTTC.

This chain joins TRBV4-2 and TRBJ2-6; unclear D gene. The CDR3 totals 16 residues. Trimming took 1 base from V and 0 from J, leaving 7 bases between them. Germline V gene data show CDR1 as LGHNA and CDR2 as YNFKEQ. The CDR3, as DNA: TGTGCCAGCAGCCAAGTATCGACCTCTGGGGCCAACGTCCTGACTTTC. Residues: CASSQVSTSGANVLTF.